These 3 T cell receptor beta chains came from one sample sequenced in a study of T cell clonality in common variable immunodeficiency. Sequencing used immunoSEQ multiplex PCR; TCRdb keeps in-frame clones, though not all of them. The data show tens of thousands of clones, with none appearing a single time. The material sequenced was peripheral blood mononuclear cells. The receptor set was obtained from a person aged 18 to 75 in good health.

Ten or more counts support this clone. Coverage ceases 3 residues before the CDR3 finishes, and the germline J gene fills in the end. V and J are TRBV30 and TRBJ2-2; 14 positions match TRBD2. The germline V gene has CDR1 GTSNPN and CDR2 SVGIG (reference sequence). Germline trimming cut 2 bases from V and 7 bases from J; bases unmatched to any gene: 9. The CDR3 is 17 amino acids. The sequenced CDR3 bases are TGTGCCTGGAGTCCCTGGACTAGCGGGAGGAGCAACGGGGAG. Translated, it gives CAWSPWTSGRSNGE. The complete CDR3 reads CAWSPWTSGRSNGELFF.

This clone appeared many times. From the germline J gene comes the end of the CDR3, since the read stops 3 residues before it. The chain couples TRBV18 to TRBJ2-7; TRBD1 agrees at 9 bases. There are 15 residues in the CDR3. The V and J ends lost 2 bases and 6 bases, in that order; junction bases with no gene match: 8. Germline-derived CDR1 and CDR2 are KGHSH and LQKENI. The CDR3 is CASSPIDRGGSEQYF. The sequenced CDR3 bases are TGTGCCAGCTCACCAATAGACAGGGGGGGATCCGAG.

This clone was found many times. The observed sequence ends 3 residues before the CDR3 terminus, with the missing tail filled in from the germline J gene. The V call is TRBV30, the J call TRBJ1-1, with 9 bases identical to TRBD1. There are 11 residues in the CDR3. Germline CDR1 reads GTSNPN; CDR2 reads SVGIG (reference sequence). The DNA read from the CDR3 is TGTGCCTGGGGGGACAGGGTCAGA. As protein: CAWGDRVR. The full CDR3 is CAWGDRVRAFF.